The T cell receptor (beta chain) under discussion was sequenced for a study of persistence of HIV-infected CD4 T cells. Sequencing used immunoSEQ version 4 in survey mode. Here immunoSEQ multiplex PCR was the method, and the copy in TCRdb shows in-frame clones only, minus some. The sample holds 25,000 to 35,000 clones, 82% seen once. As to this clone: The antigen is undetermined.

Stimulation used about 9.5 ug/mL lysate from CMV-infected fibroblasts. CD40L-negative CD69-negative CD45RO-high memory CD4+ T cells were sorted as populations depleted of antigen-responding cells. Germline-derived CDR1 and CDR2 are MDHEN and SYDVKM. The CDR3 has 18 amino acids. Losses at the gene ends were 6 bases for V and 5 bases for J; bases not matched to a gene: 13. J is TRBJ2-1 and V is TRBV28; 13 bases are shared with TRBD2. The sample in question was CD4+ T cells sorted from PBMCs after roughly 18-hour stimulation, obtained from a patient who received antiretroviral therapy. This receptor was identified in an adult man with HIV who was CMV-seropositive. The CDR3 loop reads CASRHTGTSGISHNEQFF. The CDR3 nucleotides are TGTGCCAGCAGGCATACCGGGACTAGCGGGATTTCGCACAATGAGCAGTTCTTC.